This note documents a single T cell receptor beta chain sequence. As handled by the study authors: Reference gene primer amplification gave estimated nucleated cell counts. Clones were read by immunoSEQ multiplex PCR, and TCRdb kept only the in-frame ones, dropping some. V, J and clone size were drawn from that table, and D and trimming were deduced from the DNA. The sample lists fewer than 500,000 clones, 80% to 90% occurring once. Germline CDR1 and CDR2: LNHNV and YYDKDF (reference sequence). The V gene lost 1 base and the J gene lost 5 bases, with 14 bases spanning the gap. CDR3 size: 15 residues. This sample was included in a study of blood T cell repertoires in COVID-19. As for the study in general: Sites in the United States, Italy and Spain provided acute and convalescent COVID-19 samples. The analysed material was cDNA or gDNA that came from T cells, B-cell-depleted T cells, or PBMCs.

Those enrolled, adults aged about 18 to 89 years, came from about two dozen US areas. This receptor was identified in a man aged 30-40 years who had recovered from COVID-19. The material sequenced was PBMCs or T cells enriched from blood (not recorded which). V is TRBV15 and J is TRBJ1-2; perhaps TRBD1 as D (5 bases). The CDR3 DNA sequence: TGTGCCACCAGCAGAGTACAGGCGACTCCGTATGGCTACACCTTC. Protein product: CATSRVQATPYGYTF.